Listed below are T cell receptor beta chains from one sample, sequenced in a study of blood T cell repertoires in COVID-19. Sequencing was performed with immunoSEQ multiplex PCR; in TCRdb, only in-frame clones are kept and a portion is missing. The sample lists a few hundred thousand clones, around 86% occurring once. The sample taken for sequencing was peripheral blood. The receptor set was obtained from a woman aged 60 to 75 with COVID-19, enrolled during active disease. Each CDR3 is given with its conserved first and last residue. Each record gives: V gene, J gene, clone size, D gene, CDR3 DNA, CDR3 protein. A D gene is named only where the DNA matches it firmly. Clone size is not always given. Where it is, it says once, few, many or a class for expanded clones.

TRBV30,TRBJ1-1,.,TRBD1,TGTGCCTGGAGTTTAATTGACAGGGCTACCACTGAAGCTTTCTTT,CAWSLIDRATTEAFF
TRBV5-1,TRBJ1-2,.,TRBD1,TGCGCCAGCTCAACAGGGGCCGGGAACTATGGCTACACCTTC,CASSTGAGNYGYTF
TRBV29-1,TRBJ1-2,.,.,TGCAGCGTCGATCGAAATTGGGCGGGGGCCGGAGGCTACACCTTC,CSVDRNWAGAGGYTF
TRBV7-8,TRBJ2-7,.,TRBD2,TGTGCCAGCAGCTTAGACGGGAGGGACTACGAGCAGTACTTC,CASSLDGRDYEQYF
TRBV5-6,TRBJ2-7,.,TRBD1,TGTGCCAGCAGCTTGACAGGGGTGACATACGAGCAGTACTTC,CASSLTGVTYEQYF
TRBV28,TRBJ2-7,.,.,TGTGCCAGCAGCCTACCGGGAAGGTTCGGGCAGTACTTC,CASSLPGRFGQYF
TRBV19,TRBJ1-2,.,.,TGTGCCAGTAGTCGAGGCAACTATGGCTACACCTTC,CASSRGNYGYTF
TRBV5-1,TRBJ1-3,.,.,TGCGCCAGCAGCTTAACTGCCTCTGGAAACACCATATATTTT,CASSLTASGNTIYF
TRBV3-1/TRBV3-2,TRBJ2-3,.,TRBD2,TGTGCCAGCAGCCAGACTAGCGGGAGAGTCGATACGCAGTATTTT,CASSQTSGRVDTQYF
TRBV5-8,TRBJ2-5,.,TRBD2,TGTGCCAGCAGCTTGTTAGCGGGGGGAGAGACCCAGTACTTC,CASSLLAGGETQYF
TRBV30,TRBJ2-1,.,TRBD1,TGTGCCTGGAGTGTAAACAGGGGGGCCTACAATGAGCAGTTCTTC,CAWSVNRGAYNEQFF
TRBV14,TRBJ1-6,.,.,TGTGCCAGCAGCCAAGGGCAGGGAGGCGGTTCACCCCTCCACTTT,CASSQGQGGGSPLHF
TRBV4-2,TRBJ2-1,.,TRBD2,TGTGCCAGCAGCCAAGAATCACCGGGAGCGGGAGGTCGGAATGAGCAGTTCTTC,CASSQESPGAGGRNEQFF
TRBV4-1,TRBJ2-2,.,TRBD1,TGCGCCAGCAGCCAAGACAGGGGGCTCCGAGCCACCGGGGAGCTGTTTTTT,CASSQDRGLRATGELFF
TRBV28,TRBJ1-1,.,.,TGTGCCAGCAGTTTACTCGCGGCTGAAGCTTTCTTT,CASSLLAAEAFF
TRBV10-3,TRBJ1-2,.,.,TGTGCCATCAGTCGGGGAGCTAACTATGGCTACACCTTC,CAISRGANYGYTF
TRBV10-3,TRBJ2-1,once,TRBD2,TGTGCCACCGAAAGCTGGCCTAGCGGAGGAGTTGGGGGTGAGCAGTTCTTC,CATESWPSGGVGGEQFF
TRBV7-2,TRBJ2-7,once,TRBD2,TGTGCCAGCAGCGGGACTAGCGGGAGGGCGGGGGAGCAGTACTTC,CASSGTSGRAGEQYF
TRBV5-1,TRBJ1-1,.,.,TGCGCCAGCAGCCCCCGGACACTCCTCAAGGACACTGAAGCTTTCTTT,CASSPRTLLKDTEAFF
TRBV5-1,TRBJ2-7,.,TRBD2,TGCGCCAGCAGGGCGGTAGCGGGAGGTCCCTACGAGCAGTACTTC,CASRAVAGGPYEQYF
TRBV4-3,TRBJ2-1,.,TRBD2,TGCGCCAGCAGCCAAGACGGGGGAGGGCCGTTGAATGAGCAGTTCTTC,CASSQDGGGPLNEQFF
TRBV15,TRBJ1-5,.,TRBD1,TGTGCCACCAGCACCGGACAGGTTGGACAGCCCCAGCATTTT,CATSTGQVGQPQHF
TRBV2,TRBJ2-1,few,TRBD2,TGTGCCAGCAGTGAACAGTTTGGGGGGGGACTAGCGGGAACCTATAGGGATGAGCAGTTCTTC,CASSEQFGGGLAGTYRDEQFF
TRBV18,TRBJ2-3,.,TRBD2,TGTGCCAGCTCACCACTGGCGGGAGGGCCAGATACGCAGTATTTT,CASSPLAGGPDTQYF
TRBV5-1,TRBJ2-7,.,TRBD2,TGCGCCAGCAGCAGGACGGGACAGGGATGGACTAGCGGGGACTCCTACGAGCAGTACTTC,CASSRTGQGWTSGDSYEQYF
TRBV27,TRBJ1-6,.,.,TGTGCCAGCATGGCCCAGGGAGGGTATAATTCACCCCTCCACTTT,CASMAQGGYNSPLHF
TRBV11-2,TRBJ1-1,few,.,TGTGCCAGCAGGGAGACAGGCCCCAATCAATACCGGGCTTTCTTT,CASRETGPNQYRAFF
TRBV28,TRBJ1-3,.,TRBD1,TGTGCCAGCAGTTTAGCCGGACAGGCCTATGGAAACACCATATATTTT,CASSLAGQAYGNTIYF
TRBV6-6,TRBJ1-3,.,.,TGTGCCACCAGTGGGGGGGGAGACACCATATATTTT,CATSGGGDTIYF
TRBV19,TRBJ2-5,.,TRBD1,TGTGCCAGTAGTACCACTTCAGGGGGCGTAGAGACCCAGTACTTC,CASSTTSGGVETQYF
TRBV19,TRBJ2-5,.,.,TGTGCCAGTAGTATTTCGGGCAGGGTGATGGAGACCCAGTACTTC,CASSISGRVMETQYF
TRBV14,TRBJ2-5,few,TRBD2,TGTGCCAGCAGCCACGCCGGGACTACCCCTTGGGAGACCCAGTACTTC,CASSHAGTTPWETQYF
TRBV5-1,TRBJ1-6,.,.,TGCGCCAGCAGCTTGTCGGGGAGCTCCTATAATTCACCCCTCCACTTT,CASSLSGSSYNSPLHF
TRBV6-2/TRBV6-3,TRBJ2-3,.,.,TGTGCCAGCAGTTCCTCTAGCGATACGCAGTATTTT,CASSSSSDTQYF
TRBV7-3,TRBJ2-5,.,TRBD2,TGTGCCAGCAGCTTAACCCCGACTAGCGGGAGGGCCACGGAGACCCAGTACTTC,CASSLTPTSGRATETQYF
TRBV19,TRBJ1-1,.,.,TGTGCCAGTAGTATTAGCCTAAACACTGAAGCTTTCTTT,CASSISLNTEAFF
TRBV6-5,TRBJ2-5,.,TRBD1,TGTGCCAGCAGGGGGACAGGGTGGTCAGAGACCCAGTACTTC,CASRGTGWSETQYF
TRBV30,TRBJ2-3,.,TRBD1,TGTGCCTGGAGTGCTGGACAGGGGCTGGGCACAGATACGCAGTATTTT,CAWSAGQGLGTDTQYF
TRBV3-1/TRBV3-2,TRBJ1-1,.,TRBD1,TGTGCCAGCAGCCAGGTAGCAGGGGGCAGTGAAGCTTTCTTT,CASSQVAGGSEAFF
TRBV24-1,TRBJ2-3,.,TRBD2,TGTGCCACCAGTGACTCCATAGCGGGAAGCACAGATACGCAGTATTTT,CATSDSIAGSTDTQYF
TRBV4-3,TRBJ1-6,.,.,TGCGCCAGCAGGGAGGGCGAGGGGTCACCCCTCCACTTT,CASREGEGSPLHF
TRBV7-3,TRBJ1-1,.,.,TGTGCCAGCAGCCCTCACGACAGGATTGTTCCCCATGAAGCTTTCTTT,CASSPHDRIVPHEAFF
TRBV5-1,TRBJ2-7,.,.,TGCGCCAGCAGCGGCCAGGGCCTAGCGGAGCAGTACTTC,CASSGQGLAEQYF
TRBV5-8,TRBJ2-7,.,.,TGTGCCAGCAGCTCAGTGGGGGGAGTCTACGAGCAGTACTTC,CASSSVGGVYEQYF
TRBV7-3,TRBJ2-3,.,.,TGTGCCAGCAGCCTCTCGCTCAGGGATACGGATACGCAGTATTTT,CASSLSLRDTDTQYF
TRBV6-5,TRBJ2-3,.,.,TGTGCCAGCAGTTACCCAGGAGGGGGCACAGATACGCAGTATTTT,CASSYPGGGTDTQYF
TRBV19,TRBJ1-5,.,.,TGTGCCAGTAGCGATCTCGACAGGATAAGCAATCAGCCCCAGCATTTT,CASSDLDRISNQPQHF
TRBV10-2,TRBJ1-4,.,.,TGCGCCAGCAGGCAGGGTATAACTAATGAAAAACTGTTTTTT,CASRQGITNEKLFF
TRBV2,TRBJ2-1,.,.,TGTGCCAGCAGAGACGTAGCGATCTACAATGAGCAGTTCTTC,CASRDVAIYNEQFF
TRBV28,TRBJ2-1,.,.,TGTGCCAGCAGTCCGGGGGACAGCTACAATGAGCAGTTCTTC,CASSPGDSYNEQFF
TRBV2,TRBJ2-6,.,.,TGTGCCAGCAAGGAGGGCTTTTGGGCCAACGTCCTGACTTTC,CASKEGFWANVLTF
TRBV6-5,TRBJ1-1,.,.,TGTGCCAGCAGGCCCGCAGGGGACACTGAAGCTTTCTTT,CASRPAGDTEAFF
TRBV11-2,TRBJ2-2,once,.,TGTGCCAGCAGCTTAGATTCGACTAGTAGGGCTGGGGAGCTGTTTTTT,CASSLDSTSRAGELFF
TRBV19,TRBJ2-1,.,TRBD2,TGTGCCAGTAGGGAAGCTTGGACTAGTATCCATGAGCAGTTCTTC,CASREAWTSIHEQFF
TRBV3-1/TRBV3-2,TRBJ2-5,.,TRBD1,TGTGCCAGCAGCCCCTCAGGGGGTATGGGGACCCAGTACTTC,CASSPSGGMGTQYF
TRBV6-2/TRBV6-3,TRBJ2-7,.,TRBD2,TGTGCCAGCAGTTATCCTGAAACGGGACTAGCGGGAGGCATAGTCTCCTACGAGCAGTACTTC,CASSYPETGLAGGIVSYEQYF
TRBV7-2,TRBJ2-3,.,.,TGTGCCAGCAGTGTAGCGGCCAGCACAGATACGCAGTATTTT,CASSVAASTDTQYF